Sequencing of this TCR beta chain was carried out in a study of T cell responses to AZD1222 COVID-19 vaccine. V shed 3 bases, J shed 2 bases, and the junction held 4 bases outside the gene matches. The germline V gene has CDR1 SGHTA and CDR2 FQGTGA. The CDR3 contains 15 residues. Here immunoSEQ multiplex PCR was the method, and the copy in TCRdb shows in-frame clones only, minus some. This sample yields tens of thousands of clones, of which more than 80% are seen a single time; under 65% belongs to the top ten. About this clone itself: Antigen unknown.

Findings of the study overall: An increase in Spike-specific TCR breadth and depth was observed after two AZD1222 doses. The donor group comprised mostly white British people and more females; the analysis possibly underestimated clonal diversity.

The material was peripheral blood, obtained on day 0 of AZD1222 vaccination. The source is an adult in good health. The chain couples TRBV7-3 to TRBJ1-1, with 9 bases that match TRBD1. Here the CDR3 reads CASSFGTGGNTEAFF. CDR3 sequence (DNA): TGTGCCAGCAGCTTCGGTACAGGGGGCAACACTGAAGCTTTCTTT.